Given below is one TCR beta chain in context. The target antigen is unknown. At one of its ends the junction is not consistent with the germline gene, which may arise from a read error. Germline CDR1 LNHNV, CDR2 YYDKDF (reference sequence). The CDR3 is 13 residues long. Each of the donors was a healthy bone marrow donor. These data originate in a study of cytomegalovirus exposure and HLA in healthy donors. Study-wide results and limits: A later analysis reported that several of the most significant clusters appeared to be linked to common viral pathogens, among them Epstein-Barr virus. In an earlier analysis, about 87% or about 30%: the productive usage of most TCR beta V segments.

Use of 60 Vbeta and 13 Jbeta primers characterized the PCR. Clones were sequenced by immunoSEQ multiplex PCR, and TCRdb holds only the in-frame ones, with some missing. Among some 150,000 clones listed, roughly four fifths were seen once. Sequencing was done on a sample of PBMCs. This TCR derives from a man between 50 and 59 years old in good health and CMV-seropositive. The rearrangement uses TRBV15 and TRBJ1-4; D ambiguous. CDR3 DNA sequence: TGTGCCACCAGCAGAGATTTTACCGAGAACGTAGTTTTT. Its protein product is CATSRDFTENVVF.